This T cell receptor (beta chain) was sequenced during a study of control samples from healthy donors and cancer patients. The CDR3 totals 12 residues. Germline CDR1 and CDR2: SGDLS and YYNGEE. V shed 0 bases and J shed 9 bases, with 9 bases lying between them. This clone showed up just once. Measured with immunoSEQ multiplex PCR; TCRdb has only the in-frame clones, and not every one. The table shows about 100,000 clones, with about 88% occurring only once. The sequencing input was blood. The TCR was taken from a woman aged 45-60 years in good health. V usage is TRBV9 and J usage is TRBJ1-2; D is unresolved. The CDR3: CASSVADGRYTF. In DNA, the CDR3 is TGTGCCAGCAGCGTAGCTGATGGGCGCTACACCTTC.